This T cell receptor (beta chain) was identified in a study of T cell repertoires in cytomegalovirus infection. Study information: Both a matching HLA type and CMV infection were indicated by public TCR beta signatures.

TCRdb re-called the reads with MiXCR, one entry per CDR3 protein. The sample carries roughly 720,000 distinct CDR3 sequences, approximately 40% recorded once. Turning to this clonotype: Its antigen is not known. The junction departs from germline at one end; a sequencing error may be responsible.

Study outcomes and limitations: HLA-C-restricted, CMV-specific TCR beta clonotypes were dominant ex vivo.

Germline loops: CDR1 DFQATT, CDR2 SNEGSKA (reference sequence). CDR3 length: 15 residues. Sequencing input: PBMCs. The sequence was obtained from a human donor in good health (CMV status not recorded). Some clones in this sample may be carry-over from other donors' samples. The gene calls are TRBV20-1 and TRBJ2-7, with TRBD1 matching over 9 bases. In DNA, the CDR3 is TGCAGTGCTAGAGATACGGGACAGGGATTCACCGGAGCCCACTTC. This sequence encodes CSARDTGQGFTGAHF.